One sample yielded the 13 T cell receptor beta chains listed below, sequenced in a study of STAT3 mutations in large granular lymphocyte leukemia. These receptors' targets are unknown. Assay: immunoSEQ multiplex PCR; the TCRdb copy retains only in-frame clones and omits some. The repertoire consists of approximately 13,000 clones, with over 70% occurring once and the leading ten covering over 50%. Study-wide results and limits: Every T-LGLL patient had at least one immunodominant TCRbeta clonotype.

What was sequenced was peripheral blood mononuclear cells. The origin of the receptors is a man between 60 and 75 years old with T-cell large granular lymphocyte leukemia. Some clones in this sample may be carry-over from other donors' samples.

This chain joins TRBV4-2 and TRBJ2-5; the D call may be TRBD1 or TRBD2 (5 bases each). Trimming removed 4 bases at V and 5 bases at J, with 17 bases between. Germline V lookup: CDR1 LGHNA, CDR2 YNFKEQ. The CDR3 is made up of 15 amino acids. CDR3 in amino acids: CASSPKGAGFETQYF. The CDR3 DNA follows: TGTGCCAGCAGCCCCAAGGGAGCAGGGTTTGAGACCCAGTACTTC.

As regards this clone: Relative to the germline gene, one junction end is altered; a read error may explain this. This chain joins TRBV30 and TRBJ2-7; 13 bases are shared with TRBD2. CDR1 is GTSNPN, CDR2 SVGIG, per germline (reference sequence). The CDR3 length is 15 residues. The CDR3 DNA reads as TGTGCCTGGAACTCCGGGACTAGCGGGACCTACGAGCAGTACTTT. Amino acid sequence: CAWNSGTSGTYEQYF.

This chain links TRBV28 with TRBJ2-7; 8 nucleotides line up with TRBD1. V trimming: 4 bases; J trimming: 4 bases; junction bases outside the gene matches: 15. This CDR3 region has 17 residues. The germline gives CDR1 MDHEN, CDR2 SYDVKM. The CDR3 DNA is TGTGCCAGCAGTTCCCTAAGCCCTGGACAGGGACGTTACGAGCAGTACTTC. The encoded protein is CASSSLSPGQGRYEQYF.

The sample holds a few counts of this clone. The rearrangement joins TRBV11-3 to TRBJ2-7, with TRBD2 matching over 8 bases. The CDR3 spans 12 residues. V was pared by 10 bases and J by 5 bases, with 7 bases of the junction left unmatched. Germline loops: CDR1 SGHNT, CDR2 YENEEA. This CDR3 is CATPGTSHEQYF. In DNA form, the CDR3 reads TGTGCCACCCCCGGGACTAGTCACGAGCAGTACTTC.

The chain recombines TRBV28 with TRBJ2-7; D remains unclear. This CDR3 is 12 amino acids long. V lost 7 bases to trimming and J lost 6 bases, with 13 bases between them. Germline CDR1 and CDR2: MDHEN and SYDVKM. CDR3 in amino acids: CASIKGISEQYF. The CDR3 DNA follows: TGTGCCAGCATAAAAGGGATATCCGAGCAGTACTTC.

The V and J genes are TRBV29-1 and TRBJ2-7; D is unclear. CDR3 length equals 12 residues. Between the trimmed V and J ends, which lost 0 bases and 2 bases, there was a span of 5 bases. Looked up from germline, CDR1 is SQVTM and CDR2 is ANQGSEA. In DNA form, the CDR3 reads TGCAGCGTTGAAGATGACACCTACGAGCAGTACTTC. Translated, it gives CSVEDDTYEQYF.

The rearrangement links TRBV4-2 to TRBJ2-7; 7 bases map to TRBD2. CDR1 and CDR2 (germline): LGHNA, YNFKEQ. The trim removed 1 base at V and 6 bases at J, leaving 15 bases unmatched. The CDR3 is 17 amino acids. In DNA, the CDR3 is TGTGCCAGCAGCCAAGGCTCTGGGGGGAGGGCCTTACGCGAGCAGTACTTC. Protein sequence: CASSQGSGGRALREQYF.

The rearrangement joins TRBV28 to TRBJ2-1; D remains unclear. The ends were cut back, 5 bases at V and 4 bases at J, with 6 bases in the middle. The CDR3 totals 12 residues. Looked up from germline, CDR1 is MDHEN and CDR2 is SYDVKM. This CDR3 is CASSSLYNEQFF. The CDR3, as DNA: TGTGCCAGCAGTAGCCTTTACAATGAGCAGTTCTTC. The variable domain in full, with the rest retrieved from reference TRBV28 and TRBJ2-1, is DVKVTQSSRYLVKRTGEKVFLECVQDMDHENMFWYRQDPGLGLRLIYFSYDVKMKEKGDIPEGYSVSREKKERFSLILESASTNQTSMYLCASSSLYNEQFFGPGTRLTVL.

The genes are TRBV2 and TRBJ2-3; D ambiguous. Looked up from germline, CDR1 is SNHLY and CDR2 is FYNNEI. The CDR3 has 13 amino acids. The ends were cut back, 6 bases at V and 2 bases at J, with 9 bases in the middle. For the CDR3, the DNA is TGTGCCAGCAGCCCCAGGTTCACAGATACGCAGTATTTT. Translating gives CASSPRFTDTQYF.

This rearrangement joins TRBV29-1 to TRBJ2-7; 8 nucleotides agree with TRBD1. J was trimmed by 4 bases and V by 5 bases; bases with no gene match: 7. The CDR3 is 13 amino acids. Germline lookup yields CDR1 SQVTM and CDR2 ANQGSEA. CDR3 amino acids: CSVRDRTGYEQYF. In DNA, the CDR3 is TGCAGCGTTCGCGATCGGACAGGGTACGAGCAGTACTTC.

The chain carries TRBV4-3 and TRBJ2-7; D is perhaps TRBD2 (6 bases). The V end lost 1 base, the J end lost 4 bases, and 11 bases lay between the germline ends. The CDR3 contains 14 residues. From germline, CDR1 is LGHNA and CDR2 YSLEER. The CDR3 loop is CASSQGTTPYEQYF. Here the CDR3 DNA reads TGCGCCAGCAGCCAAGGGACTACCCCATACGAGCAGTACTTC.

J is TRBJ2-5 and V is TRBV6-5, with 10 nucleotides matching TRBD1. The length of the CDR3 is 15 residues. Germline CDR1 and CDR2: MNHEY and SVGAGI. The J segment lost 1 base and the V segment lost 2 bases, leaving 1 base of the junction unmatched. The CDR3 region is CASSYRTGGQETQYF. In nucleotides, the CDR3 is TGTGCCAGCAGTTACCGGACAGGGGGCCAAGAGACCCAGTACTTC.

The CDR3 spells CAISDTGQGAMKTQYF. The CDR3 coding sequence is TGTGCCATCAGTGACACGGGACAGGGGGCTATGAAGACCCAGTACTTC. The chain uses TRBV10-3 and TRBJ2-5, with 12 positions matching TRBD1. CDR3 length: 16 residues. Germline V gene data show CDR1 as ENHRY and CDR2 as SYGVKD. V was clipped by 3 bases and J by 6 bases; unmatched bases: 8.